This TCR beta chain is from a study of T cells in Graves' hyperthyroidism and ophthalmopathy. Study details: At initial diagnosis, before any treatment had begun, peripheral blood was obtained.

RNA transcripts yielded amplified TCR beta CDR3 regions. Primed by the HTBI set, a first-round RT-PCR was run on the TCR CDR3. TCRdb ran MiXCR on the multiplex PCR reads and lists one entry per CDR3 protein. The repertoire includes approximately 360,000 distinct CDR3 sequences, less than 20% of them detected once, and about a quarter sits in the top ten. This clonotype showed up many times. Per germline, CDR1 SNHLY and CDR2 FYNNEI. Between the trimmed V and J ends, which lost 6 bases and 6 bases, there was a span of 23 bases. The CDR3 has 16 residues. The sequence was collected from a young woman with Graves' hyperthyroidism that later progressed to Graves' ophthalmopathy. The chain is built from TRBV2 and TRBJ1-2, with a weak D call TRBD1 (5 bases). The specimen sequenced was blood. The CDR3 loop reads CASRYSPGSIRDGYTF. For the CDR3, the DNA is TGTGCCAGCAGGTATTCCCCAGGGTCGATTAGAGATGGCTACACCTTC.